This T cell receptor beta chain was retrieved from a study of T-cell memory formation after mild COVID-19. Study overall: Largely donor-specific TCR clusters were found. Study-wide results and caveats: CD4+ clones that contracted lay mainly in CM and EM; CD8+ ones lay in EMRA. The study detected some responding clones in pre-infection memory, suggesting cross-reactive memory joined.

With constant-segment primers, 5'RACE yielded cDNA libraries of TCR alpha and TCR beta that carried sample barcodes and UMIs. TCRdb recomputed calls from the 5' RACE reads with MiXCR, one row per CDR3 protein. The profile shows roughly 400,000 distinct CDR3 sequences, approximately 24% of them singletons. Turning to this clonotype: Its antigen is unknown. Because the CDR3 is missing its conserved closing phenylalanine or tryptophan, this is likely a read error.

Sequenced material: PBMCs or a T cell subset sorted from them (not recorded which). The sequence was collected from an adult woman who had mild COVID-19 (a few samples of this study predate the infection). Cell type and time point are not known.

The CDR3 bases are TGCGCCAGCAGCCAAGATTACAGATACAATGAGCAGTTCTAC. It translates to CASSQDYRYNEQFY. The J gene is TRBJ2-1, the V gene TRBV4-3, with D unresolved. The CDR3 is 14 residues long. Per germline, CDR1 LGHNA and CDR2 YSLEER. Trimming left V 0 bases short and J 4 bases short, with 7 bases between.